Each of the 10 T cell receptor beta chains below was sequenced from the same sample in a study of CD8 T cells in ankylosing spondylitis. TCRdb used MiXCR to reprocess the 5' RACE reads, holding one entry per CDR3 protein. The table has around 100,000 distinct CDR3 sequences, around 24% seen once. The specimen was synovial fluid, either unsorted or a sorted T cell fraction (not recorded which). These receptors all stem from a male donor with ankylosing spondylitis.

This clonotype was seen at least ten times. The chain combines TRBV4-2 with TRBJ2-1; 13 bases agree with TRBD2. Trimming cost V 4 bases and J 9 bases; bases outside gene matches: 12. Germline CDR1 LGHNA, CDR2 YNFKEQ. The CDR3 is made up of 17 amino acids. CDR3 protein: CASSLRLAGGSNGEQFF. DNA of the CDR3: TGTGCCAGCAGCCTCAGACTAGCGGGAGGAAGTAACGGTGAGCAGTTCTTC.

This clonotype has at least ten counts. The CDR3 loop reads CASSEQGSSYNEQFF. As DNA, the CDR3 is TGTGCCAGCAGTGAACAGGGTAGCTCCTACAATGAGCAGTTCTTC. The chain has TRBV12-3 or TRBV12-4 and TRBJ2-1; the D gene is possibly TRBD1 (6 bases). The CDR3 has 15 amino acids. Trimming cost V 5 bases and J 0 bases, with 11 bases left between them.

The rearrangement uses TRBV20-1 and TRBJ1-1; 10 bases are a match to TRBD1. Germline CDR1 is DFQATT and CDR2 is SNEGSKA (reference sequence). The length of the CDR3 is 15 residues. V gave up 3 bases and J gave up 4 bases; unmatched junction bases: 8. CDR3 in amino acids: CSARPGQGVGTEAFF. The CDR3 DNA follows: TGCAGTGCTAGGCCCGGACAGGGGGTGGGCACTGAAGCTTTCTTT.

This clonotype turned up a few times. The rearrangement joins TRBV7-9 to TRBJ2-3; 7 bases are shared with TRBD1. The germline V gene has CDR1 SEHNR and CDR2 FQNEAQ (reference sequence). CDR3 length equals 15 residues. Trimming took 5 bases from V and 0 from J; bases not matched to a gene: 5. CDR3 amino acids: CASSRTGISTDTQYF. The DNA of the CDR3 is TGTGCCAGCAGCAGGACAGGAATTAGCACAGATACGCAGTATTTT.

This clonotype was picked up a small number of times. This chain's CDR3 is CASSAQLNTEAFF. The CDR3 nucleotides read TGTGCCAGCAGCGCCCAATTGAACACTGAAGCTTTCTTT. This chain joins TRBV7-7 and TRBJ1-1, with unresolved D. Germline loops: CDR1 SSHAT, CDR2 FNYEAQ (reference sequence). This CDR3 is 13 amino acids long. The V gene lost 5 bases and the J gene lost 0 bases, with 7 bases spanning the gap.

The chain combines TRBV5-5 with TRBJ2-5, with TRBD1 matching 7 bases. The V gene end was trimmed by 4 bases and the J gene end by 4 bases; junction bases not matched to a gene: 7. The CDR3 has 14 amino acids. Germline CDR1 reads SGHKS; CDR2 reads YYEKEE (reference sequence). CDR3 in DNA: TGTGCCAGCAGCCCGACAGGGTATCGAGAGACCCAGTACTTC. Protein: CASSPTGYRETQYF.

This clonotype was recorded at least ten times. The chain joins TRBV12-3 or TRBV12-4 to TRBJ2-1; D unresolved. CDR3 size: 14 residues. Trimming left V 2 bases short and J 5 bases short, with 10 bases between. This chain's CDR3 is CASSLMAADNEQFF. CDR3 in DNA: TGTGCCAGCAGTTTAATGGCGGCGGACAATGAGCAGTTCTTC.

The chain joins TRBV20-1 to TRBJ1-2; possibly TRBD1 for D (6 bases). CDR3 length equals 15 residues. The ends were cut back, 0 bases at V and 4 bases at J, with 15 bases in the middle. Looked up from germline, CDR1 is DFQATT and CDR2 is SNEGSKA (reference sequence). Here the CDR3 DNA reads TGCAGTGCTAGAGACTTACAGGGTGCGATCTATGGCTACACCTTC. It translates to CSARDLQGAIYGYTF.

This clonotype has just a few counts. The chain joins TRBV6-1 to TRBJ2-2; a possible D gene is TRBD1 (6 bases). Germline V gene lookup returns CDR1 MNHNS and CDR2 SASEGT. V lost 6 bases to trimming and J lost 2 bases, with 16 bases between them. The CDR3 consists of 16 residues. CDR3 sequence (DNA): TGTGCCAGCAGCCAGGATCTAGGGACAAACACCGGGGAGCTGTTTTTT. Protein product: CASSQDLGTNTGELFF.

The chain uses TRBV20-1 and TRBJ1-5, with a possible D match to TRBD1 (5 bases). The CDR3 has 15 residues. V dropped 1 base and J dropped 4 bases, with 14 bases sitting between them. Germline CDR1 is DFQATT and CDR2 is SNEGSKA (reference sequence). In DNA form, the CDR3 reads TGCAGTGCTAGAGTCACGGGGGATCGGAATCAGCCCCAGCATTTT. Residues: CSARVTGDRNQPQHF.